A selection of T cell receptor beta chains follows, all from one sample in a study of blood T cell repertoires in COVID-19. Sequencing used immunoSEQ multiplex PCR; TCRdb keeps in-frame clones, though not all of them. The table records 350,000 to 450,000 clones, 75% to 90% of them present only once. Sequenced input: peripheral blood. These receptors originate from a woman younger than 30 with acute or convalescent COVID-19. Both conserved end residues are part of each CDR3. Some rows have no size entry. The others give once, few or many, or a class for an expanded clone.

.,TRBV29-1,TRBJ1-2,CSVGKVRGAQGYTF
few,TRBV28,TRBJ2-6,CASSTTRGANVLTF
.,TRBV5-6,TRBJ2-3,CASSGTGGSTDTQYF
.,TRBV5-1,TRBJ2-3,CASSPPRGGGTDTQYF
.,TRBV27,TRBJ1-1,CASSSNTEAFF
many,TRBV27,TRBJ1-5,CASSFVRGQPQHF
.,TRBV7-9,TRBJ1-2,CASSDTRDRYTF
.,TRBV7-8,TRBJ2-1,CASKSGGAYNEQFF
.,TRBV25-1,TRBJ1-6,CASRETGLNSPLHF
once,TRBV5-6,TRBJ1-1,CASSYRGGDTEAFF
.,TRBV10-3,TRBJ1-1,CATLEDELASEAFF
.,TRBV5-4,TRBJ1-2,CASSSTLGTDRDAF
.,TRBV3-1/TRBV3-2,TRBJ2-7,CASSPVAGGPREQYF
.,TRBV6-5,TRBJ1-1,CASSRQGASTEAFF
.,TRBV12-3/TRBV12-4,TRBJ1-2,CASSSRSSYGYTF